This T cell receptor (beta chain) was sequenced during a study of regulatory T cells in long-lasting Graves disease (dated by TCRdb to the early 2020s). With respect to the entire study: To count as having persistent Graves' disease, a patient had to have received antithyroid drug treatment for over 5 years with TSH receptor autoantibodies remaining persistently positive. Antithyroid drugs had been taken for around 9.8 years on average by persistent Graves' disease patients in the clinical cohort. Patients with persistent Graves' disease were compared with patients with newly diagnosed Graves' disease using TCR sequencing and RNA sequencing of peripheral blood. A total of around 33 samples were covered by TCR sequencing, comprising around 13 persistent and roughly 20 newly diagnosed Graves' disease patients. The study was conducted in China and was registered as a clinical trial.

The full study reports these points: Only peripheral blood was studied, because thyroid tissue, the primary lesion, was inaccessible. Only the TCR beta chain was sequenced and analyzed. More public clonotypes were shared among persistent patients (about 2,800) than among newly diagnosed patients (roughly 1,000). The authors acknowledged the small sample size as a limitation that may reduce accuracy. Lower TCR Shannon entropy and fewer highly expanded clones were observed in persistent Graves' disease patients than in newly diagnosed patients, which suggested clonal expansion.

Receptor libraries were prepared by multiplex PCR. These reads were obtained on an Illumina HiSeq 4000. TCR beta libraries were built with iRepertoire HTBI primers and Arm-PCR amplification of CDR3 regions. Before sequencing, the PCR products went through gel purification. As for the authors' bioinformatics: Gene usage analysis of CDR3 amino acid clonotypes used the 62 TRBV and more than 13 TRBJ segments found across samples. Filtered high-quality paired reads were merged into contigs using COPE and FqMerger. BLAST was used to align contigs to IMGT TRBV, TRBD and TRBJ reference genes, and CDR3 was defined according to IMGT. Highly expanded clones were defined as clonotypes with a frequency above 0.1%. Repertoire diversity was measured by Shannon entropy, and V-J evenness by the Gini coefficient. A clonotype was considered public if more than one individual shared it. TCRdb trimmed public reads at Q25 via fastp, called clones via MiXCR and kept in-frame beta chains. Records with the same CDR3 protein are collapsed into one entry carrying the most frequent genes and DNA. V and J calls and clone size were set by TCRdb, not the authors. The sample table records approximately 400,000 distinct CDR3 sequences; about a quarter of these occur just once. About a quarter of the sample belongs to the ten largest clones.

Reading the label with the study, this specimen's time point is: persistent/refractory GD, antithyroid drugs over 5 years with positive TRAb. For both TCR sequencing and RNA sequencing, RNA was extracted from PBMCs using TRIzol. Graves' disease was diagnosed according to American Thyroid Association guidelines. Patients for the study were recruited at an endocrinology department in Xi'an, China. From each patient, about 9.7 milliliters of peripheral blood was collected into an EDTA anticoagulant tube. Ficoll Paque Plus density gradient separation was used to isolate PBMCs, and no further T cell sorting was performed. An Agilent 2100 Bioanalyzer and agarose gel were used to assess RNA quality, and a NanoDrop 2000 was used to measure RNA concentration. The sample holds many counts of this clonotype. This clone's antigen is unknown. Base qualities are not recorded, but no much larger clone differs from it by a single base.

The sequence derives from a female donor with Graves disease. This specimen consisted of peripheral blood mononuclear cells (PBMCs), obtained when the disease was refractory, from a patient treated with antithyroid drugs.

The DNA sequence follows: TGTGCCAGCAGTGAAGGGCCAGACAGCAATCAGCCCCAGCATTTT. Its protein is CASSEGPDSNQPQHF. The chain uses TRBV2 and TRBJ1-5; the D gene cannot be named for sure. The germline V gene supplies CDR1 SNHLY and CDR2 FYNNEI. V and J lose 1 base and 1 base, and a span of 8 bases separates them. The CDR3, from cysteine to phenylalanine, totals 15 residues. Just the 45-base CDR3 DNA is kept, in frame starting at base 1.